This TCR beta chain was documented in a study of human T cells and chemical hapten exposure. Methods used by the authors: Ranging from about 20,000 to 690,600, TCR counts per sample had a median value of 95,638. TCRdb itself ran the RACE reads through MiXCR, one entry per CDR3 protein. The V and J calls and clone size come from TCRdb's table, not from the authors' own analysis. The table has about 97,000 distinct CDR3 sequences, 27% seen once. This clonotype was seen a handful of times. Indicated time point: patch test 3, about 24 weeks after DPC sensitization. The treatment here: therapeutic diphenylcyclopropenone sensitization with weekly scalp DPC. Trimming removed 8 bases at V and 7 bases at J, with 12 bases between. The CDR3 totals 11 residues.

The clonotype originates from a man in his forties or fifties with alopecia areata. Some clones in this sample may be carry-over from other donors' samples. Sequenced here: whole blood, sampled in connection with sensitization to the hapten diphenylcyclopropenone (DPC). The rearrangement uses TRBV12-3 or TRBV12-4 and TRBJ2-7, with D perhaps TRBD1 (6 bases). CDR3 sequence reads: CASAVGAEQYF. As DNA, the CDR3 is TGTGCCAGCGCAGTGGGGGCAGAGCAGTACTTC.